This TCR beta chain was documented in a study of blood T cell repertoires in COVID-19. Study information: Sites in the United States, Italy and Spain provided acute and convalescent COVID-19 samples. Nucleic acid was either cDNA or gDNA, and it came from T cells, B-cell-depleted T cells, or PBMCs.

In the authors' workflow: Reference gene primers were amplified, and this amplification served to estimate nucleated cell counts. Clones were read by immunoSEQ multiplex PCR, and TCRdb kept only the in-frame ones, dropping some. From that table come the V and J calls and clone size; the DNA was used to work out D and trimming. Altogether about 400,000 clones are present, around nine tenths being singletons, with the ten largest covering over 2.5%. V was pared by 4 bases and J by 9 bases, with 8 bases of the junction left unmatched. There are 13 residues in the CDR3. Specimen: peripheral blood. J is TRBJ1-2 and V is TRBV12-3 or TRBV12-4; 7 positions agree with TRBD1. The receptor was isolated from a human donor in a cohort sampled during active COVID-19. CDR3 DNA: TGTGCCAGCAGTTCCGACAGGGTGATGAGCTACACCTTC. Translated: CASSSDRVMSYTF.